The sequence of this T cell receptor (beta chain) was determined in a study of cytomegalovirus exposure and HLA in healthy donors. Study-wide points: Apart from CMV serostatus, no immune exposure information was available. When presence/absence was analysed, sequencing depth was taken to be roughly uniform across donors.

A remark on this clone: Its antigen is still unknown.

J lost 1 base, V lost 3 bases, and 5 bases had no gene match. CDR1 and CDR2 (germline): KGHSH, LQKENI. There are 16 residues in the CDR3. The PCR used 60 Vbeta and 13 Jbeta primers. Using immunoSEQ multiplex PCR, the repertoire was profiled, and TCRdb retains in-frame clones only, with some absent. The sample holds 80,000 or so clones, approximately 77% seen once. Specimen: PBMCs. This clonotype was obtained from a woman aged 40 to 50 in good health and CMV-seropositive. V and J are TRBV18 and TRBJ1-3; 8 nucleotides line up with TRBD1. The CDR3 sequence: CASSPNRGFSGNTIYF. CDR3 bases: TGTGCCAGCTCACCCAACAGGGGGTTTTCTGGAAACACCATATATTTT.